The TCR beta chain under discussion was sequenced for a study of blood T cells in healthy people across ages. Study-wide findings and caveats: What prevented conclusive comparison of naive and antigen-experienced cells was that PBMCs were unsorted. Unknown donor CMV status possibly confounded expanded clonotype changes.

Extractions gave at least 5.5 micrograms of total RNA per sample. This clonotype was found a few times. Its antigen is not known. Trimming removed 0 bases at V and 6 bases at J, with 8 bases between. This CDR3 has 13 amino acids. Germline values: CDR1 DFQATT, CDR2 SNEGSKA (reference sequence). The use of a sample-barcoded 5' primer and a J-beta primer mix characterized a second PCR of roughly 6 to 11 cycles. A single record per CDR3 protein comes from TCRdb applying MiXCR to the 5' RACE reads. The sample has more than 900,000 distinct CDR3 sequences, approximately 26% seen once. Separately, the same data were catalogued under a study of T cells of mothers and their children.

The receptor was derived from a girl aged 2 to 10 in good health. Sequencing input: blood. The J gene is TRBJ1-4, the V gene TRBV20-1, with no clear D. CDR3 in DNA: TGCAGTGCTAGAGACAGGTCGGATGAAAAACTGTTTTTT. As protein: CSARDRSDEKLFF.